Each of the 23 T cell receptor beta chains below was sequenced from the same sample in a study of human T cells and chemical hapten exposure. Described time point: healthy volunteer bleed at 6 weeks. Total RNA was extracted from unfractionated whole blood. TCRdb re-called the RACE reads through MiXCR, storing one row per CDR3 protein. The sample has about 79,000 distinct CDR3 sequences, about 9% seen once. Input material: whole blood. The receptor set was obtained from a male donor in good health. Some clones in this sample may be carry-over from other donors' samples.

A few counts support this clonotype. The chain has TRBV18 and TRBJ1-2; D is uncertain. The CDR3 sequence is 15 residues long. The germline gives CDR1 KGHSH, CDR2 LQKENI. With 2 bases removed from V and 3 bases from J, the gap between germline ends came to 13 bases. CDR3 sequence: CASSPRNLVDYGYTF. CDR3 nucleotides: TGTGCCAGCTCACCAAGGAATCTGGTCGACTATGGCTACACCTTC. Together with reference TRBV18 and TRBJ1-2, the CDR3 gives the full variable domain: NAGVMQNPRHLVRRRGQEARLRCSPMKGHSHVYWYRQLPEEGLKFMVYLQKENIIDESGMPKERFSAEFPKEGPSILRIQQVVRGDSAAYFCASSPRNLVDYGYTFGSGTRLTVV.

Only a few counts were recorded for this clonotype. V is TRBV12-3 or TRBV12-4 and J is TRBJ2-7; 9 bases map to TRBD2. The junction had 6 bases not matched to a gene; V was cut back by 4 bases and J by 2 bases. The CDR3 consists of 15 residues. CDR3 protein: CASSYASGVTYEQYF. DNA for the CDR3: TGTGCCAGCAGTTATGCTAGCGGGGTCACCTACGAGCAGTACTTC.

This chain connects TRBV27 to TRBJ2-3, with D unclear. There are 13 residues in the CDR3. The V end lost 5 bases, the J end lost 2 bases, and 8 bases lay between the germline ends. In germline, CDR1 is MNHEY, CDR2 SMNVEV (reference sequence). The CDR3 sequence is CASSVRFTDTQYF. The CDR3 bases are TGTGCCAGCAGTGTCAGATTCACAGATACGCAGTATTTT.

The chain recombines TRBV20-1 with TRBJ1-4, with unresolved D. Germline V gene sequence: CDR1 DFQATT, CDR2 SNEGSKA (reference sequence). This CDR3 is 12 amino acids long. V lost 1 base and J 3 bases, leaving 3 bases between the germline ends. The DNA for the CDR3 is TGCAGTGCTAGAGCCCCTAATGAAAAACTGTTTTTT. This sequence encodes CSARAPNEKLFF.

This clonotype has a count of ten or more. The chain uses TRBV12-5 and TRBJ1-2; D possibly corresponds to TRBD1 (5 bases). V was clipped by 5 bases and J by 4 bases, with 20 bases between them. The CDR3 is 16 amino acids. The germline V gene has CDR1 LGHNT and CDR2 FRNRAP. CDR3 sequence reads: CASGQTDPTALYGYTF. The CDR3 DNA reads TGTGCTAGTGGTCAGACGGACCCGACAGCTCTCTATGGCTACACCTTC.

The gene calls are TRBV9 and TRBJ2-1, with D perhaps TRBD1 (6 bases). Trimming removed 0 bases from V and 6 bases from J, with 10 bases in between. Germline V CDR1 and CDR2: SGDLS, YYNGEE. CDR3 length: 14 amino acids. CDR3 nucleotide sequence: TGTGCCAGCAGCGTAGGCTACAGGGTCAATGAGCAGTTCTTC. Protein sequence: CASSVGYRVNEQFF.

The chain is built from TRBV7-9 and TRBJ2-7, with D possibly being TRBD2 (5 bases). Trimming pared 4 bases from V and 1 base from J, leaving 17 bases between. The CDR3 is 16 residues long. CDR1 SEHNR and CDR2 FQNEAQ come from the germline V gene (reference sequence). The CDR3 loop reads CASSSPREQFSYEQYF. CDR3 DNA sequence: TGTGCCAGCAGCTCCCCTAGGGAGCAATTTTCCTACGAGCAGTACTTC.

V and J are TRBV5-4 and TRBJ2-3, with D unclear. CDR1 and CDR2 (germline): SGHNT, YYREEE (reference sequence). The CDR3 extends over 14 amino acids. Trimming removed 0 bases at V and 0 bases at J, with 5 bases between. As DNA, the CDR3 is TGTGCCAGCAGCTTGGTTATGAGCACAGATACGCAGTATTTT. It codes for CASSLVMSTDTQYF.

The chain employs TRBV30 and TRBJ1-6; a possible D gene is TRBD1 (6 bases). V was shortened by 1 base and J by 8 bases, with 6 bases between the two germline ends. There are 12 residues in the CDR3. Germline lookup yields CDR1 GTSNPN and CDR2 SVGIG (reference sequence). Here the CDR3 DNA reads TGTGCCTGGAGTGGACAGGATTCACCCCTCCACTTT. Its translation: CAWSGQDSPLHF.

The gene calls are TRBV10-1 and TRBJ2-7; D is uncertain. Deletions cut 3 bases from V and 1 base from J, with 19 bases between. Germline CDR1 reads WNHNN; CDR2 reads SYGVQD (reference sequence). The CDR3 totals 17 residues. The CDR3 spells CASSDNTWTDFSYEQYF. The CDR3 region has the DNA TGCGCCAGCAGTGATAATACCTGGACCGACTTTTCCTACGAGCAGTACTTC.

This chain connects TRBV20-1 to TRBJ1-1; perhaps TRBD1 as D (6 bases). Per germline, CDR1 DFQATT and CDR2 SNEGSKA (reference sequence). V was clipped by 1 base and J by 7 bases, with 13 bases between them. The CDR3 totals 13 residues. The DNA for the CDR3 is TGCAGTGCTAGAGGGCGGGGGGCAGGTGAAGCTTTCTTT. This gives the protein CSARGRGAGEAFF.

Only a few counts were recorded for this clonotype. V is TRBV9 and J is TRBJ1-1; D is unclear. Trimming removed 0 bases from V and 5 bases from J, with 11 bases in between. CDR3 length equals 14 residues. Germline values: CDR1 SGDLS, CDR2 YYNGEE. CDR3 coding DNA: TGTGCCAGCAGCGTAGTCATAATGGGGACTGAAGCTTTCTTT. Translation gives CASSVVIMGTEAFF.

This clonotype has more than one count but fewer than ten. The rearrangement links TRBV2 to TRBJ2-1; possibly TRBD2 for D (6 bases). Germline assignment: CDR1 SNHLY and CDR2 FYNNEI. Trimming shortened V by 5 bases and J by 5 bases, and 7 bases separated the two germline ends. This CDR3 comprises 12 residues. The CDR3 spells CASSTSHNEQFF. As DNA, the CDR3 is TGTGCCAGCAGTACTAGCCACAATGAGCAGTTCTTC.

This clonotype appeared many times. The chain uses TRBV7-6 and TRBJ2-1; the D gene could be TRBD1 or TRBD2 (6 bases each). CDR3 length equals 16 residues. The germline gives CDR1 SGHVS, CDR2 FNYEAQ. Trimming stripped 5 bases from V and 2 bases from J, with 16 bases between. CDR3: CASSREGGGPYNEQFF. CDR3 DNA: TGTGCCAGCAGCCGCGAGGGGGGTGGTCCCTACAATGAGCAGTTCTTC.

This clonotype was counted between two and nine times. The chain recombines TRBV27 with TRBJ2-3; D gene uncertain. CDR1 and CDR2 from the germline V gene are MNHEY and SMNVEV (reference sequence). The V gene lost 0 bases and the J gene lost 2 bases, with 9 bases spanning the gap. CDR3 length: 15 amino acids. The CDR3 protein is CASSLSPPLTDTQYF. CDR3 coding DNA: TGTGCCAGCAGTTTATCGCCCCCCCTCACAGATACGCAGTATTTT.

The chain recombines TRBV12-3 or TRBV12-4 with TRBJ2-3, with D perhaps given as TRBD1 or TRBD2 (5 bases each). The CDR3 consists of 14 residues. V lost 5 bases to trimming and J lost 6 bases, with 15 bases between them. For the CDR3, the DNA is TGTGCCAGCAGTCGCCGGGACGCCGCGGATACGCAGTATTTT. Encoded protein: CASSRRDAADTQYF.

This clonotype was observed many times. The V call is TRBV12-3 or TRBV12-4, the J call TRBJ1-2; 7 bases agree with TRBD1. Trimming at V came to 1 base and at J to 1 base, leaving 12 bases not matched to a gene. The CDR3 has 18 residues. In nucleotides, the CDR3 is TGTGCCAGCAGTTTAGGGGACAGTGGGGGATACTTTAACTATGGCTACACCTTC. Its translation: CASSLGDSGGYFNYGYTF.

This clonotype appeared a few times. The CDR3 sequence: CASSPGPGAGETQYF. The DNA of the CDR3 is TGTGCCAGCAGCCCCGGCCCGGGGGCAGGGGAGACCCAGTACTTC. The genes are TRBV7-9 and TRBJ2-5; D is possibly TRBD1 or TRBD2 (6 bases each). Looked up from germline, CDR1 is SEHNR and CDR2 is FQNEAQ (reference sequence). The CDR3 spans 15 residues. Trimming removed 5 bases at V and 5 bases at J, with 18 bases between. Full variable domain (missing parts from reference TRBV7-9 and TRBJ2-5): DTGVSQNPRHKITKRGQNVTFRCDPISEHNRLYWYRQTLGQGPEFLTYFQNEAQLEKSRLLSDRFSAERPKGSFSTLEIQRTEQGDSAMYLCASSPGPGAGETQYFGPGTRLLVL.

This sequence joins TRBV13 and TRBJ2-1, with TRBD2 identical over 10 bases. V trimming: 5 bases; J trimming: 4 bases; junction bases outside the gene matches: 2. This CDR3 has 14 residues. CDR1 and CDR2 (germline): PRHDT, FYEKMQ (reference sequence). The CDR3 nucleotides are TGTGCCAGCAGCCGGACTAGCGGTTACAATGAGCAGTTCTTC. Residues: CASSRTSGYNEQFF. The full variable domain, its missing parts supplied by reference TRBV13 and TRBJ2-1, is AAGVIQSPRHLIKEKRETATLKCYPIPRHDTVYWYQQGPGQDPQFLISFYEKMQSDKGSIPDRFSAQQFSDYHSELNMSSLELGDSALYFCASSRTSGYNEQFFGPGTRLTVL.

The chain is built from TRBV9 and TRBJ2-6; TRBD1 might be the D (5 bases). The CDR3 is 17 residues long. The germline CDR1 and CDR2 sequences are SGDLS and YYNGEE. V shed 0 bases and J shed 0 bases, with 10 bases lying between them. The CDR3 DNA reads as TGTGCCAGCAGCGTAGTAGGGGCCTACTCTGGGGCCAACGTCCTGACTTTC. Translated: CASSVVGAYSGANVLTF.

This clonotype appeared a few times. This rearrangement joins TRBV6-6 to TRBJ1-5; D remains unclear. CDR1 is MNHNY, CDR2 SVGAGI, per germline (reference sequence). Trimming removed 2 bases from V and 2 bases from J, with 13 bases in between. This CDR3 contains 16 residues. Here the CDR3 DNA reads TGTGCCAGCAGTTACCGAGGAGGCGGGGGCAATCAGCCCCAGCATTTT. As protein: CASSYRGGGGNQPQHF.

The CDR3 DNA follows: TGTGCCAGCAGTGAAGGCAGGAGCTCCTACGAGCAGTACTTC. Translation: CASSEGRSSYEQYF. V gene TRBV2 combines with J gene TRBJ2-7; D call uncertain. In germline, CDR1 is SNHLY, CDR2 FYNNEI. The CDR3 has 14 residues. V was clipped by 1 base and J by 0 bases, with 7 bases between them.

This clonotype was counted at least ten times. This chain joins TRBV12-3 or TRBV12-4 and TRBJ2-7; D is uncertain. The CDR3 spans 13 residues. V lost 5 bases to trimming and J lost 2 bases, with 10 bases between them. The DNA for the CDR3 is TGTGCCAGCAGTCCCGCTGGAGCCTACGAGCAGTACTTC. The encoded protein is CASSPAGAYEQYF.